A selection of T cell receptor beta chains follows, all from one sample in a study of early T cells in non-severe SARS-CoV-2 infection. MiXCR, run by TCRdb on the 5' RACE reads, gives a single entry per CDR3 protein. The table includes approximately 70,000 distinct CDR3 sequences, about 11% detected once. Sample: whole blood. The receptors stem from an adult who was a healthcare worker with PCR-confirmed SARS-CoV-2 infection or an uninfected control (not recorded which). Each CDR3 is given with its conserved first and last residue. The D gene is left open where the match is weak. A clone size is listed for some rows: how often the clone was seen (once, few, many), or a class if it is expanded.

>.|TRBJ2-1|many|TRBV4-1
TGCGCCAGCAGCCGAGGACTCCCGGATGAGCAGTTCTTC
CASSRGLPDEQFF
>TRBD1|TRBJ2-7|few|TRBV11-2
TGTGCCAGCAGCCCCATTCATCGGGACAGGAGGAGCTCCTACGAGCAGTACTTC
CASSPIHRDRRSSYEQYF
>TRBD1|TRBJ2-7|many|TRBV19
TGTGCCAGTAGTTTCGGGACAGCCTACGAGCAGTACTTC
CASSFGTAYEQYF
>.|TRBJ1-2|.|TRBV7-2
TGTGCCAGCAGCCTGGCACGGCGTGGCTATGGCTACACCTTC
CASSLARRGYGYTF
>.|TRBJ1-1|few|TRBV6-1
TGTGCCAGCACCAACGTAGGGGGTAACACTGAAGCTTTCTTT
CASTNVGGNTEAFF
>.|TRBJ2-1|many|TRBV27
TGTGCCAGCAGTCCCGTAAGGAGGGGGGCCTACAATGAGCAGTTCTTC
CASSPVRRGAYNEQFF
>.|TRBJ1-2|many|TRBV7-3
TGTGCCAGCAGCTTAGGACCTGGGACTAACTATGGCTACACCTTC
CASSLGPGTNYGYTF
>.|TRBJ1-2|.|TRBV30
TGTGCCTGCCCCCAACAGGTCTATGGCTACACCTTC
CACPQQVYGYTF
>TRBD1|TRBJ2-1|many|TRBV27
TGTGCCAGCAGTCCCATGCCGGGGACAGGGGGTAATGAGCAGTTCTTC
CASSPMPGTGGNEQFF
>TRBD1|TRBJ1-6|few|TRBV6-6
TGTGCCAGCAGGGTGACAGGGCTCGGGTCACCCCTCCACTTT
CASRVTGLGSPLHF
>TRBD1|TRBJ1-5|few|TRBV6-6
TGTGCCAGCAGCAAACAGGGGCATCAGCCCCAGCATTTT
CASSKQGHQPQHF
>TRBD1|TRBJ1-1|.|TRBV4-2
TGTGCCAGCAGCCGTAAGTTCCGGGACAGATTAGTTTCTGAAGCTTTCTTT
CASSRKFRDRLVSEAFF
>.|TRBJ2-5|.|TRBV14
TGTGCCAGCAGCCCCCTCAGGGGAGGTCCACAAGAGACCCAGTACTTC
CASSPLRGGPQETQYF
>.|TRBJ1-2|.|TRBV7-9
TGTGCCAGCAGCTCACGAGGAGGCGCCTATGGCTACACCTTC
CASSSRGGAYGYTF
>TRBD2|TRBJ2-5|.|TRBV14
TGTGCCAGCAGCCAAGACGAGGGGAGGGCTCAAGAGACCCAGTACTTC
CASSQDEGRAQETQYF
>.|TRBJ1-4|many|TRBV9
TGTGCCAGCAGCGTAGGAGGTCTTAATGAAAAACTGTTTTTT
CASSVGGLNEKLFF
>.|TRBJ2-2|.|TRBV7-9
TGTGCCAGCAGCACACCAGACGCGGGGGAGCTGTTTTTT
CASSTPDAGELFF
>TRBD1|TRBJ1-4|many|TRBV7-2
TGTGCCAGCAGCGCCGGAGGGGGACAGAATGAAAAACTGTTTTTT
CASSAGGGQNEKLFF